These T cell receptor beta chains were read from a single sample in a study of multiple sclerosis patients with progressive multifocal leukoencephalopathy. Profiling relied on immunoSEQ multiplex PCR, and the TCRdb table lists in-frame clones only, not all of them. The data contain tens of thousands of clones, roughly 86% of them singletons. Specimen: PBMCs, collected from a patient treated with natalizumab. The source is a human donor with multiple sclerosis. Both conserved end residues are part of each CDR3. The order of the fields is V gene, J gene, clone size, D gene, CDR3 protein, CDR3 DNA. D genes are given only for firm matches. Rows give clone size only sometimes, using once, few, many, or a class for an expanded clone.

>TRBV29-1|TRBJ1-5|once|.
CSVEVGAGVGQPQHF
TGCAGCGTTGAAGTAGGGGCAGGGGTGGGGCAGCCCCAGCATTTT
>TRBV28|TRBJ1-2|.|.
CASSYRDGYTF
TGTGCCAGCAGTTACAGGGACGGCTACACCTTC
>TRBV6-1|TRBJ1-5|.|.
CASSGPRGVLSQPQHF
TGTGCCAGCAGTGGACCGCGGGGGGTCTTGAGTCAGCCCCAGCATTTT
>TRBV7-2|TRBJ2-7|.|.
CASSQGRDFFYEQYF
TGTGCCAGCAGCCAAGGCCGGGACTTCTTCTACGAGCAGTACTTC
>TRBV2|TRBJ2-1|.|TRBD1
CASRTRQGHNEQFF
TGTGCCAGCCGAACTAGACAGGGCCACAATGAGCAGTTCTTC
>TRBV5-1|TRBJ2-1|.|TRBD2
CASSFKREGLNEQFF
TGCGCCAGCAGCTTTAAGCGGGAGGGCCTCAATGAGCAGTTCTTC
>TRBV15|TRBJ2-2|.|.
CATKWGYTGELFF
TGTGCCACCAAGTGGGGGTACACCGGGGAGCTGTTTTTT
>TRBV5-6|TRBJ1-1|.|TRBD1
CASSWPGGQVMNTEAFF
TGTGCCAGCAGCTGGCCTGGGGGACAGGTAATGAACACTGAAGCTTTCTTT
>TRBV9|TRBJ2-3|.|.
CASSVASGTDTQYF
TGTGCCAGCAGCGTAGCCTCAGGCACAGATACGCAGTATTTT
>TRBV6-5|TRBJ2-3|once|.
CASSYRTGDTQYF
TGTGCCAGCAGTTACCGGACGGGAGATACGCAGTATTTT
>TRBV4-2|TRBJ2-5|.|.
CASSQDAGVEETQYF
TGTGCCAGCAGCCAAGATGCTGGTGTCGAAGAGACCCAGTACTTC
>TRBV18|TRBJ1-5|once|TRBD1
CASSPDRADQPQHF
TGTGCCAGCTCACCGGACAGGGCAGATCAGCCCCAGCATTTT
>TRBV19|TRBJ1-3|.|.
CASSAGTSGNTIYF
TGTGCCAGTAGCGCAGGGACCTCTGGAAACACCATATATTTT
>TRBV18|TRBJ1-5|.|TRBD1
CASSPYRTGDSNQPQHF
TGTGCCAGCTCACCCTACCGGACAGGGGATAGCAATCAGCCCCAGCATTTT
>TRBV5-1|TRBJ2-1|.|.
CASSLVPSTCYNEQFF
TGCGCCAGCAGCTTGGTCCCCAGCACGTGCTACAATGAGCAGTTCTTC
>TRBV12-5|TRBJ2-6|.|TRBD1
CASGPPGTGVGSGANVLTF
TGTGCTAGTGGTCCCCCCGGGACAGGGGTCGGGTCTGGGGCCAACGTCCTGACTTTC
>TRBV7-9|TRBJ1-4|.|.
CASTQGWTNEKLFF
TGTGCCAGCACCCAGGGGTGGACTAATGAAAAACTGTTTTTT
>TRBV28|TRBJ2-7|.|.
CASSFGYEQYF
TGTGCCAGCAGTTTTGGATACGAGCAGTACTTC
>TRBV7-9|TRBJ1-2|.|.
CASSLMEGGYTF
TGTGCCAGCAGCTTAATGGAAGGGGGCTACACCTTC
>TRBV4-3|TRBJ1-1|.|TRBD1
CASSPQLQEQDRANTEAFF
TGCGCCAGCAGCCCACAATTACAGGAGCAGGACAGGGCGAACACTGAAGCTTTCTTT
>TRBV19|TRBJ2-7|.|.
CASSVRDSRSSYEQYF
TGTGCCAGTAGTGTCAGAGACAGCCGGAGCTCCTACGAGCAGTACTTC
>TRBV2|TRBJ1-5|.|.
CASLPERGNQPQHF
TGTGCCAGCCTCCCTGAAAGGGGCAATCAGCCCCAGCATTTT
>TRBV27|TRBJ2-7|.|.
CASSPGSAYEQYF
TGTGCCAGCAGTCCGGGTTCCGCCTACGAGCAGTACTTC
>TRBV5-1|TRBJ2-2|few|.
CASSIRTVDTGELFF
TGCGCCAGCAGCATAAGGACAGTTGACACCGGGGAGCTGTTTTTT
>TRBV5-1|TRBJ2-2|.|TRBD1
CASSFRTGEAGELFF
TGCGCCAGCAGCTTTCGGACAGGGGAGGCCGGGGAGCTGTTTTTT
>TRBV5-1|TRBJ1-4|.|.
CASSRDGTNEKLFF
TGCGCCAGCAGCCGGGACGGGACTAATGAAAAACTGTTTTTT
>TRBV30|TRBJ1-4|.|.
CAWRGGTLGEKLFF
TGTGCCTGGCGGGGGGGGACCTTGGGGGAAAAACTGTTTTTT
>TRBV27|TRBJ1-1|.|.
CASSSNTGFLNTEAFF
TGTGCCAGCAGTTCAAATACAGGGTTCCTGAACACTGAAGCTTTCTTT
>TRBV9|TRBJ2-3|.|TRBD2
CASSGRAGGSSTDTQYF
TGTGCCAGCAGCGGCCGGGCGGGGGGCTCTAGCACAGATACGCAGTATTTT
>TRBV11-2|TRBJ2-6|.|.
CASSLGTHSGANVLTF
TGTGCCAGCAGCTTGGGGACTCACTCTGGGGCCAACGTCCTGACTTTC
>TRBV6-5|TRBJ2-7|few|.
CASGRGYEQYF
TGTGCCAGCGGGCGGGGCTACGAGCAGTACTTC
>TRBV4-3|TRBJ2-7|.|TRBD1
CASSQEGTGAHEQYF
TGCGCCAGCAGCCAAGAGGGGACAGGGGCCCACGAGCAGTACTTC
>TRBV7-3|TRBJ2-1|.|TRBD2
CASSSSSSGRATEQFF
TGTGCCAGCAGCTCATCATCTAGCGGGAGGGCCACTGAGCAGTTCTTC
>TRBV4-3|TRBJ2-3|.|TRBD2
CASSQEGLAGVGTDTQYF
TGCGCCAGCAGCCAAGAAGGGCTAGCGGGAGTGGGCACAGATACGCAGTATTTT
>TRBV7-2|TRBJ1-4|few|.
CASSKTGPTNEKLFF
TGTGCCAGCAGCAAAACCGGTCCAACTAATGAAAAACTGTTTTTT
>TRBV9|TRBJ2-3|.|TRBD1
CASSPSPGTGIGDTQYF
TGTGCCAGCAGCCCATCCCCCGGGACAGGGATAGGAGATACGCAGTATTTT
>TRBV29-1|TRBJ1-3|.|TRBD1
CSVTGTGAPGNTIYF
TGCAGCGTTACCGGGACAGGGGCTCCCGGAAACACCATATATTTT
>TRBV29-1|TRBJ2-3|.|TRBD2
CSVDTSGSSTDTQYF
TGCAGCGTCGATACTAGCGGATCTAGCACAGATACGCAGTATTTT
>TRBV7-3|TRBJ2-5|.|.
CASSLTGGLAETQYF
TGTGCCAGCAGCTTAACGGGGGGGCTTGCCGAGACCCAGTACTTC
>TRBV6-6|TRBJ2-3|.|.
CASSYIPLGDTQYF
TGTGCCAGCAGTTACATCCCACTAGGGGATACGCAGTATTTT
>TRBV5-6|TRBJ1-2|.|.
CASSLAGDDGYTF
TGTGCCAGCAGCTTGGCAGGGGATGATGGCTACACCTTC
>TRBV25-1|TRBJ1-2|.|TRBD1
CASTPRTGNRYTF
TGTGCCAGCACGCCTCGGACAGGGAACCGCTACACCTTC
>TRBV5-1|TRBJ1-1|.|.
CASSQLDGNTEAFF
TGCGCCAGCAGCCAACTTGACGGGAACACTGAAGCTTTCTTT
>TRBV5-8|TRBJ1-5|.|.
CASRTQGQPQHF
TGTGCCAGCAGAACCCAGGGGCAGCCCCAGCATTTT
>TRBV6-5|TRBJ2-7|once|.
CASSPDTFSYEQYF
TGTGCCAGCAGTCCGGACACCTTCTCCTACGAGCAGTACTTC
>TRBV19|TRBJ1-5|.|TRBD1
CASRRNGQGDQPQHF
TGTGCCAGTAGACGTAACGGACAGGGCGATCAGCCCCAGCATTTT
>TRBV6-4|TRBJ1-2|.|TRBD1
CASSDRQGDSGLYGYTF
TGTGCCAGCAGTGATCGACAGGGGGATTCAGGCCTCTATGGCTACACCTTC